Presented here are 17 T cell receptor beta chains from one specimen sequenced in a study of Graves' ophthalmopathy and Graves' hyperthyroidism (dated by TCRdb to the late 2010s). Sequencing relied on an Illumina HiSeq 2000. TCR beta CDR3 regions were amplified from RNA transcripts for repertoire sequencing. HTBI primers and the Qiagen OneStep RT-PCR kit were used in a first-round RT-PCR, which was followed by a second-round multiplex PCR, size selection and purification. Clones were called with MiXCR by TCRdb after fastp trimmed the public reads at Q25, and only in-frame beta chains were retained. Every entry covers one CDR3 protein and lists the most common genes and DNA from its rows. The sample yields roughly 480,000 distinct CDR3 sequences; approximately 15% were counted once. Clones ranked in the top ten supply 9.8% of the sample. The specimen sequenced was blood. The receptors were gathered from a woman in her twenties or thirties with Graves' ophthalmopathy. Donor details come from another sample of the same person, matched by shared clones.

This clonotype has at least ten counts. This chain connects TRBV7-2 to TRBJ1-3; no firm D call. Germline CDR1 SGHTA, CDR2 FQGNSA. The germline V and J ends were trimmed by 1 base and 4 bases, with 29 bases remaining between them. The CDR3 extends over 21 amino acids. The CDR3 DNA sequence: TGTGCCAGCAGCTTAGTCCTAACCACCGGGAGGGAACACACGTCGGGAAACACCATATATTTT. Translated: CASSLVLTTGREHTSGNTIYF.

This clonotype has a count of ten or more. This chain connects TRBV12-3 or TRBV12-4 to TRBJ1-1; no clear D. The CDR3 contains 14 residues. The V end was cut by 7 bases, the J end by 1 base, with 13 bases between. This CDR3 reads CASTPSNRNTEAFF. CDR3 nucleotide sequence: TGTGCCAGCACCCCGAGCAACAGGAACACTGAAGCTTTCTTT.

The chain couples TRBV27 to TRBJ1-2; no definite D call. V was cut by 9 bases and J by 5 bases, with 4 bases left in between. This CDR3 has 9 amino acids. Germline-derived CDR1 and CDR2 are MNHEY and SMNVEV (reference sequence). CDR3 in DNA: TGTGCCAGTCTATATGGCTACACCTTC. Amino acid sequence: CASLYGYTF.

The CDR3 region is CASTDSGLRGETQYF. The CDR3 region has the DNA TGTGCCAGCACCGATAGTGGACTAAGGGGGGAGACCCAGTACTTC. The chain links TRBV7-2 to TRBJ2-5; D might be TRBD1 or TRBD2, each matching 6 bases. This CDR3 region has 15 residues. Germline CDR1 reads SGHTA; CDR2 reads FQGNSA. The V end was cut by 7 bases, the J end by 5 bases, with 20 bases between.

This clonotype occurred many times. The CDR3 region has the DNA TGTGCCAGCAGCCCCTCTCTTAGCAGGGGAAACGTTGAGTCTGGAAACACCATATATTTT. This gives the protein CASSPSLSRGNVESGNTIYF. The V gene is TRBV4-2, the J gene TRBJ1-3; TRBD1 might be the D (6 bases). Looked up from germline, CDR1 is LGHNA and CDR2 is YNFKEQ. CDR3 length: 20 residues. Trimming took 4 bases from V and 1 from J, leaving 26 bases between them.

This clonotype was seen at least ten times. The V call is TRBV15, the J call TRBJ1-1; unclear D gene. CDR3 size: 15 residues. In germline, CDR1 is LNHNV, CDR2 YYDKDF (reference sequence). V lost 0 bases and J lost 0, with 8 bases in between. CDR3 coding DNA: TGTGCCACCAGCAGAGAGAAGGGAATGAACACTGAAGCTTTCTTT. It yields the protein CATSREKGMNTEAFF.

V usage is TRBV6-5 and J usage is TRBJ2-7; D ambiguous. With 4 bases removed from V and 0 bases from J, the gap between germline ends came to 16 bases. From germline, CDR1 is MNHEY and CDR2 SVGAGI. The CDR3 is 16 residues long. The chain's CDR3 is CASSSRPKPNSYEQYF. CDR3 sequence (DNA): TGTGCCAGCAGTTCCCGACCGAAGCCAAACTCCTACGAGCAGTACTTC.

This clonotype was seen more than once but under ten times. The V gene is TRBV30, the J gene TRBJ1-1, with D perhaps matching TRBD1 (5 bases). From germline, CDR1 is GTSNPN and CDR2 SVGIG (reference sequence). V lost 3 bases and J 0 bases, leaving 8 bases between the germline ends. This CDR3 spans 13 amino acids. The CDR3 sequence is CAWSEDMNTEAFF. As DNA, the CDR3 is TGTGCCTGGAGCGAGGACATGAACACTGAAGCTTTCTTT. The full variable domain, completed using reference TRBV30 and TRBJ1-1, is SQTIHQWPATLVQPVGSPLSLECTVEGTSNPNLYWYRQAAGRGLQLLFYSVGIGQISSEVPQNLSASRPQDRQFILSSKKLLLSDSGFYLCAWSEDMNTEAFFGQGTRLTVV.

The table lists this clonotype with many counts. The rearrangement uses TRBV27 and TRBJ1-5, with D unresolved. Germline CDR1 and CDR2: MNHEY and SMNVEV (reference sequence). V gave up 6 bases and J gave up 2 bases, with 11 bases separating them. This CDR3 comprises 14 residues. CDR3 sequence: CASRRWDGNQPQHF. For the CDR3, the DNA is TGTGCCAGCAGACGATGGGATGGCAATCAGCCCCAGCATTTT.

This clonotype was detected ten times or more. CDR3 amino acids: CASKEAGRSANYGYTF. The CDR3 DNA sequence: TGTGCCAGTAAAGAAGCGGGACGATCAGCTAACTATGGCTACACCTTC. V usage is TRBV28 and J usage is TRBJ1-2, with a tentative D call TRBD1 (5 bases). The V end was cut by 9 bases, the J end by 0 bases, with 20 bases between. CDR3 length: 16 amino acids. Germline V lookup: CDR1 MDHEN, CDR2 SYDVKM.

This clonotype was detected many times. The chain uses TRBV4-1 and TRBJ2-7; D ambiguous. Trimming took off 3 bases at V and 1 base at J, with 13 bases between the two ends. CDR1 is MGHRA and CDR2 is YSYEKL in the germline V gene. The CDR3 has 15 residues. CDR3 residues: CASSQTDLSSYEQYF. The CDR3 DNA reads TGCGCCAGCAGCCAGACCGACTTATCTTCCTACGAGCAGTACTTC.

A remark on this clonotype: Given a much more abundant clone one base away, this may be a read error. The rearrangement uses TRBV13 and TRBJ2-5; D is possibly TRBD2 (6 bases). Germline CDR1 and CDR2: PRHDT and FYEKMQ (reference sequence). The CDR3 has 14 residues. The CDR3 DNA reads TGTGCCAGCAGCCGTGGAGGGTACCAAGAGACCAAGTACTTC. As protein: CASSRGGYQETKYF.

This clonotype was found many times. The chain combines TRBV5-1 with TRBJ1-2; 8 bases line up with TRBD1. Germline lookup yields CDR1 SGHRS and CDR2 YFSETQ. CDR3 size: 14 residues. Unmatched junction bases numbered 5, after V lost 3 bases and J lost 4 bases. The CDR3 sequence: CASSSGQGVYGYTF. CDR3 bases: TGCGCCAGCAGCTCCGGACAGGGCGTCTATGGCTACACCTTC.

In this sample, this clonotype turned up many times. The chain uses TRBV18 and TRBJ2-2; D not resolved. CDR1 is KGHSH, CDR2 LQKENI, per germline. This CDR3 is built from 15 residues. Trimming removed 4 bases from V and 0 bases from J, with 9 bases in between. CDR3 protein: CASSRYGANTGELFF. The CDR3 DNA sequence: TGTGCCAGCTCACGGTACGGTGCGAACACCGGGGAGCTGTTTTTT. Filled out from reference TRBV18 and TRBJ2-2, the complete variable domain reads NAGVMQNPRHLVRRRGQEARLRCSPMKGHSHVYWYRQLPEEGLKFMVYLQKENIIDESGMPKERFSAEFPKEGPSILRIQQVVRGDSAAYFCASSRYGANTGELFFGEGSRLTVL.

This clonotype appeared many times. The chain links TRBV12-3 or TRBV12-4 to TRBJ2-5, with 9 nucleotides matching TRBD2. Unmatched junction bases numbered 7, after V lost 7 bases and J lost 1 base. This CDR3 has 15 amino acids. The CDR3: CASTLTSGLQETQYF. CDR3 bases: TGTGCCAGCACCTTGACTAGCGGCCTCCAAGAGACCCAGTACTTC.

This clonotype was picked up a small number of times. V gene TRBV6-4 combines with J gene TRBJ2-4, with D tentatively TRBD2 (5 bases). Trimming took off 1 base at V and 1 base at J, with 11 bases between the two ends. Germline assignment: CDR1 MRHNA and CDR2 SNTAGT. The length of the CDR3 is 16 residues. In DNA, the CDR3 is TGTGCCAGCAGTGACTTTGGCGCTAGCGCCAAAAACATTCAGTACTTC. Translated: CASSDFGASAKNIQYF.

In DNA, the CDR3 is TGTGCCAGCAGTACTCGTAAATCTGGGGCCAACGTCCTGACTTTC. Its protein product is CASSTRKSGANVLTF. V gene TRBV27 combines with J gene TRBJ2-6; D call uncertain. V was shortened by 5 bases and J by 1 base, with 9 bases between the two germline ends. The CDR3 is made up of 15 amino acids. CDR1 is MNHEY and CDR2 is SMNVEV in the germline V gene (reference sequence).